Shown below are 30 T cell receptor beta chains from a single sample sequenced in a study of post-analysis software for immune sequencing data. Study-level findings and limits: The study found TRBV5-6, TRBV5-1 and TRBV20-1 among a few TRBV segments more frequent in patients than controls.

Tagging with unique molecular identifiers was a feature of the TCR beta cDNA libraries. TCRdb reprocessed the PCR reads via MiXCR and lists one record per CDR3 protein. Found here are hundreds of thousands of distinct CDR3 sequences, roughly 40% of them singletons; the top ten hold around 8%. For these receptors, no antigen is known. The sample comprised blood. Receptor source: a girl aged 2-10 years with multiple sclerosis.

The count of this clonotype is one. The chain combines TRBV7-9 with TRBJ1-5, with 8 bases identical to TRBD1. Germline V gives CDR1 SEHNR, CDR2 FQNEAQ (reference sequence). This CDR3 contains 17 residues. V lost 5 bases to trimming and J lost 9 bases; unmatched junction nucleotides: 18. This CDR3 is CASSQSVRGPRRAPQHF. CDR3 sequence (DNA): TGTGCCAGCAGCCAGAGTGTCAGGGGGCCCCGGCGGGCGCCCCAGCATTTT.

This clonotype was detected only a few times. The rearrangement uses TRBV7-6 and TRBJ2-1, with a tentative D call TRBD2 (6 bases). The CDR3 is made up of 16 amino acids. V lost 5 bases and J 2 bases, leaving 16 bases between the germline ends. Germline assignment: CDR1 SGHVS and CDR2 FNYEAQ. The CDR3 spells CASSPQLAGPYNEQFF. The CDR3 coding sequence is TGTGCCAGCAGCCCCCAGCTCGCGGGACCCTACAATGAGCAGTTCTTC.

Here the CDR3 reads CASSLGQGGLDEQFF. In DNA form, the CDR3 reads TGCGCCAGCAGCTTGGGCCAGGGCGGTTTGGATGAGCAGTTCTTC. The chain is built from TRBV5-1 and TRBJ2-1; tentative D call: TRBD1 (5 bases). Germline CDR1 is SGHRS and CDR2 is YFSETQ. This CDR3 spans 15 amino acids. V was clipped by 0 bases and J by 8 bases, with 15 bases between them.

The CDR3 reads CASSLTGQNNEQFF. DNA for the CDR3: TGTGCCAGCAGCTTAACAGGCCAGAACAATGAGCAGTTCTTC. This chain joins TRBV7-3 and TRBJ2-1; no reliable D call. Trimming pared 0 bases from V and 5 bases from J, leaving 8 bases between. Germline V gene data show CDR1 as SGHTA and CDR2 as FQGTGA. The CDR3 loop spans 14 amino acids.

V usage is TRBV7-9 and J usage is TRBJ1-2; no reliable D call. In germline, CDR1 is SEHNR, CDR2 FQNEAQ (reference sequence). The V gene lost 7 bases and the J gene lost 5 bases, with 11 bases spanning the gap. The CDR3 has 12 residues. The CDR3 DNA sequence: TGTGCCAGCAATCCAGTCGCTTATGGCTACACCTTC. As protein: CASNPVAYGYTF.

This chain joins TRBV28 and TRBJ2-3, with TRBD1 identical over 8 bases. The germline V gene has CDR1 MDHEN and CDR2 SYDVKM. J was trimmed by 5 bases and V by 5 bases; bases with no gene match: 6. The CDR3 runs to 14 residues. CDR3 protein: CASSPGQGIDTQYF. The CDR3 nucleotides are TGTGCCAGCAGTCCTGGACAGGGCATAGATACGCAGTATTTT. Drawing the rest from reference TRBV28 and TRBJ2-3, the complete variable domain is DVKVTQSSRYLVKRTGEKVFLECVQDMDHENMFWYRQDPGLGLRLIYFSYDVKMKEKGDIPEGYSVSREKKERFSLILESASTNQTSMYLCASSPGQGIDTQYFGPGTRLTVL.

The chain uses TRBV13 and TRBJ2-2, with 11 bases fitting TRBD2. There are 17 residues in the CDR3. Germline-derived CDR1 and CDR2 are PRHDT and FYEKMQ (reference sequence). Trimming at V came to 6 bases and at J to 6 bases, leaving 12 bases not matched to a gene. The CDR3 sequence is CASSFLGTSGYSGELFF. The CDR3 region has the DNA TGTGCCAGCAGTTTTTTAGGGACTAGCGGCTATTCCGGGGAGCTGTTTTTT.

The V and J genes are TRBV7-6 and TRBJ1-4; tentative D call: TRBD1 (6 bases). Germline CDR1 reads SGHVS; CDR2 reads FNYEAQ. Trimming took 1 base from V and 8 from J, leaving 17 bases between them. This CDR3 is 16 amino acids long. Written as DNA, the CDR3 is TGTGCCAGCAGCTTAGATTGGGGGCGCGGGAAAGAAAAACTGTTTTTT. It translates to CASSLDWGRGKEKLFF.

The V call is TRBV29-1, the J call TRBJ1-2; 7 positions agree with TRBD1. The length of the CDR3 is 13 residues. The ends lost 5 bases at V and 0 bases at J; junction bases unmatched: 3. The V gene's germline CDR1 is SQVTM and CDR2 ANQGSEA. The CDR3 is CSVRTGSNYGYTF. The CDR3 DNA sequence: TGCAGCGTTCGGACAGGATCTAACTATGGCTACACCTTC.

This clonotype was detected only a few times. The chain joins TRBV9 to TRBJ2-3; 12 nucleotides match TRBD2. This CDR3 is 17 amino acids long. Losses at the gene ends were 0 bases for V and 6 bases for J; bases not matched to a gene: 8. Germline V lookup: CDR1 SGDLS, CDR2 YYNGEE. The CDR3 DNA sequence: TGTGCCAGCAGCGTAGTTGGAGGACTAGCGGGATTTGATACGCAGTATTTT. Translation gives CASSVVGGLAGFDTQYF.

In this sample, this clonotype turned up many times. This sequence joins TRBV7-3 and TRBJ2-7, with TRBD1 identical over 8 bases. The V gene's germline CDR1 is SGHTA and CDR2 FQGTGA. CDR3 size: 13 residues. V shed 4 bases and J 4 bases; nucleotides not matched to a gene: 3. CDR3 in DNA: TGTGCCAGCAGCTCCAGGACAGGGTACGAGCAGTACTTC. Translation gives CASSSRTGYEQYF. Full variable domain (rest looked up from reference TRBV7-3 and TRBJ2-7): GAGVSQTPSNKVTEKGKYVELRCDPISGHTALYWYRQSLGQGPEFLIYFQGTGAADDSGLPNDRFFAVRPEGSVSTLKIQRTERGDSAVYLCASSSRTGYEQYFGPGTRLTVT.

V and J are TRBV5-1 and TRBJ2-3; the D is unclear. V lost 4 bases and J 1 base, leaving 10 bases between the germline ends. CDR3 length: 14 amino acids. Germline lookup yields CDR1 SGHRS and CDR2 YFSETQ. The DNA for the CDR3 is TGCGCCAGCAGCCAAGACACCGGCACAGATACGCAGTATTTT. Its protein product is CASSQDTGTDTQYF.

The CDR3 DNA sequence: TGCAGTGCTAGTCGACTGCAAGAGACCCAGTACTTC. This gives the protein CSASRLQETQYF. The chain couples TRBV20-1 to TRBJ2-5; the D is unclear. Trimming shortened V by 3 bases and J by 2 bases, and 7 bases separated the two germline ends. The length of the CDR3 is 12 residues. Germline lookup yields CDR1 DFQATT and CDR2 SNEGSKA (reference sequence).

This chain's CDR3 is CASSRPSSLAGATDTQYF. The CDR3 DNA is TGTGCCAGCAGCCGACCCTCATCACTAGCGGGGGCCACAGATACGCAGTATTTT. The V gene is TRBV3-1, the J gene TRBJ2-3, with 11 bases matching TRBD2. V shed 4 bases, J shed 2 bases, and the junction held 11 bases outside the gene matches. The CDR3 has 18 residues. The germline CDR1 and CDR2 sequences are LGHDT and YNNKEL (reference sequence).

This chain joins TRBV24-1 and TRBJ2-1; 8 nucleotides agree with TRBD1. The CDR3 contains 15 residues. The junction had 7 bases not matched to a gene; V was cut back by 4 bases and J by 6 bases. Germline CDR1 and CDR2: KGHDR and SFDVKD. CDR3 sequence: CATSEDQGAFNEQFF. The CDR3 bases are TGTGCCACCAGTGAAGATCAGGGGGCGTTCAATGAGCAGTTCTTC.

This chain uses TRBV12-3 or TRBV12-4 with TRBJ2-2; the D gene could be TRBD1 or TRBD2 (5 bases each). This CDR3 region has 12 residues. Between the trimmed V and J ends, which lost 7 bases and 14 bases, there was a span of 17 bases. CDR3 in amino acids: CASNPGQGYLFF. The CDR3 DNA reads TGTGCCAGCAATCCGGGGCAGGGATACCTGTTTTTT.

This clonotype was observed a handful of times. The V call is TRBV7-6, the J call TRBJ1-4; D is undetermined. The CDR3 runs 16 residues. Trimming left V 5 bases short and J 0 bases short, with 13 bases between. CDR1 and CDR2 from the germline V gene are SGHVS and FNYEAQ. The CDR3: CASSHLASPTNEKLFF. CDR3 in DNA: TGTGCCAGCAGCCATCTCGCGTCGCCAACTAATGAAAAACTGTTTTTT. Full variable domain (missing parts from reference TRBV7-6 and TRBJ1-4): GAGVSQSPRYKVTKRGQDVALRCDPISGHVSLYWYRQALGQGPEFLTYFNYEAQQDKSGLPNDRFSAERPEGSISTLTIQRTEQRDSAMYRCASSHLASPTNEKLFFGSGTQLSVL.

This chain joins TRBV7-6 and TRBJ1-1, with no clear D. Trimming took off 4 bases at V and 5 bases at J, with 11 bases between the two ends. Per germline, CDR1 SGHVS and CDR2 FNYEAQ. The CDR3 consists of 13 residues. CDR3 sequence: CASSSRLGTEAFF. The CDR3 DNA reads TGTGCCAGCAGCTCCCGGTTGGGTACTGAAGCTTTCTTT.

The chain couples TRBV12-3 or TRBV12-4 to TRBJ1-2; D gene unclear. This CDR3 has 15 residues. Trimming stripped 2 bases from V and 4 bases from J, with 14 bases between. The CDR3 region is CASSLTFGEGYGYTF. The CDR3 coding sequence is TGTGCCAGCAGTTTAACTTTCGGAGAGGGCTATGGCTACACCTTC.

The rearrangement uses TRBV29-1 and TRBJ1-2, with 7 bases matching TRBD1. Germline V gives CDR1 SQVTM, CDR2 ANQGSEA. The J segment lost 5 bases and the V segment lost 0 bases, leaving 15 bases of the junction unmatched. This CDR3 is built from 17 residues. The CDR3 region is CSVEDRGRYRGGYGYTF. DNA for the CDR3: TGCAGCGTTGAAGATCGGGGTCGGTACAGGGGTGGGTATGGCTACACCTTC.

The genes are TRBV5-1 and TRBJ2-1, with no clear D. The CDR3 contains 14 residues. Germline-derived CDR1 and CDR2 are SGHRS and YFSETQ. Trimming pared 2 bases from V and 6 bases from J, leaving 12 bases between. CDR3 sequence reads: CASSLDLSRNEQFF. The CDR3 DNA reads TGCGCCAGCAGCTTAGATCTATCACGCAATGAGCAGTTCTTC. The variable domain in full, completed from reference TRBV5-1 and TRBJ2-1, reads KAGVTQTPRYLIKTRGQQVTLSCSPISGHRSVSWYQQTPGQGLQFLFEYFSETQRNKGNFPGRFSGRQFSNSRSEMNVSTLELGDSALYLCASSLDLSRNEQFFGPGTRLTVL.

The V gene is TRBV27, the J gene TRBJ2-7, with TRBD1 identical over 9 bases. V was pared by 5 bases and J by 2 bases, with 10 bases of the junction left unmatched. CDR1 is MNHEY, CDR2 SMNVEV, per germline (reference sequence). The CDR3 is made up of 16 amino acids. Written as DNA, the CDR3 is TGTGCCAGCAGTCCCGGGACAGGGAAAAGCACCTACGAGCAGTACTTC. Translated: CASSPGTGKSTYEQYF.

V usage is TRBV7-6 and J usage is TRBJ2-7; 12 nucleotides align to TRBD2. The germline V gene encodes CDR1 SGHVS and CDR2 FNYEAQ. The CDR3 contains 18 residues. V shed 1 base, J shed 3 bases, and the junction held 10 bases outside the gene matches. The CDR3 bases are TGTGCCAGCAGCTTAGTTCCCCGAACACTAGCGGGGGGCTACGAGCAGTACTTC. It yields the protein CASSLVPRTLAGGYEQYF. The whole variable domain, filled in from reference TRBV7-6 and TRBJ2-7, reads GAGVSQSPRYKVTKRGQDVALRCDPISGHVSLYWYRQALGQGPEFLTYFNYEAQQDKSGLPNDRFSAERPEGSISTLTIQRTEQRDSAMYRCASSLVPRTLAGGYEQYFGPGTRLTVT.

The genes are TRBV4-3 and TRBJ2-1; possible D gene TRBD2, 6 bases. This CDR3 contains 16 residues. Trimming took 0 bases from V and 4 from J, leaving 13 bases between them. Per germline, CDR1 LGHNA and CDR2 YSLEER. The chain's CDR3 is CASSQDSGYYYNEQFF. In DNA, the CDR3 is TGCGCCAGCAGCCAAGATAGCGGATACTATTACAATGAGCAGTTCTTC.

This sequence joins TRBV7-8 and TRBJ2-1, with a possible D match to TRBD2 (5 bases). The V and J ends lost 2 bases and 6 bases respectively, with 14 bases between them. The CDR3 contains 15 residues. Per the germline V gene, CDR1 is SGHVS and CDR2 is FQNEAQ. CDR3 sequence: CASSLNPSAGNEQFF. CDR3 in DNA: TGTGCCAGCAGCTTAAATCCTTCGGCGGGCAATGAGCAGTTCTTC. The whole variable domain, remainder taken from reference TRBV7-8 and TRBJ2-1, is GAGVSQSPRYKVAKRGQDVALRCDPISGHVSLFWYQQALGQGPEFLTYFQNEAQLDKSGLPSDRFFAERPEGSVSTLKIQRTQQEDSAVYLCASSLNPSAGNEQFFGPGTRLTVL.

The chain is built from TRBV7-2 and TRBJ2-7; D not resolved. Trimming shortened V by 1 base and J by 9 bases, and 10 bases separated the two germline ends. Germline V gene data show CDR1 as SGHTA and CDR2 as FQGNSA. CDR3 length: 12 amino acids. Here the CDR3 reads CASSLGIGVQYF. The CDR3 DNA sequence: TGTGCCAGCAGCTTAGGGATTGGGGTGCAGTACTTC.

The rearrangement joins TRBV5-1 to TRBJ2-2, with no clear D. The CDR3 covers 12 residues. Per germline, CDR1 SGHRS and CDR2 YFSETQ. The germline V and J ends were trimmed by 6 bases and 5 bases, with 8 bases remaining between them. The CDR3 reads CASTMQTGELFF. The CDR3 bases are TGCGCCAGCACCATGCAAACCGGGGAGCTGTTTTTT. Full variable domain (missing parts from reference TRBV5-1 and TRBJ2-2): KAGVTQTPRYLIKTRGQQVTLSCSPISGHRSVSWYQQTPGQGLQFLFEYFSETQRNKGNFPGRFSGRQFSNSRSEMNVSTLELGDSALYLCASTMQTGELFFGEGSRLTVL.

This clonotype has a handful of counts. This sequence joins TRBV12-3 or TRBV12-4 and TRBJ1-4; D may be TRBD1 (5 bases). The CDR3 has 14 amino acids. With 2 bases removed from V and 7 bases from J, the gap between germline ends came to 11 bases. CDR3 loop: CASSLQGEVEKLFF. The CDR3 region has the DNA TGTGCCAGCAGTTTACAGGGTGAGGTTGAAAAACTGTTTTTT.

A note on this clonotype: One end of the junction fails to match germline, which may point to a read error. The rearrangement uses TRBV6-4 and TRBJ2-2, with 7 bases lining up with TRBD1. Germline CDR1 and CDR2: MRHNA and SNTAGT. The CDR3 sequence is 14 residues long. The CDR3 DNA is TGTGCCAGCAGTATACAGGGGAACACCAGGGAGCTGTTTTTT. It is translated as CASSIQGNTRELFF.

CDR3 nucleotides: TGTGCCAGCAGCCCCTCCGGGACAGGTTCCACAGATACGCAGTATTTT. It encodes CASSPSGTGSTDTQYF. The chain carries TRBV7-2 and TRBJ2-3, with 8 bases matching TRBD1. This CDR3 is built from 16 residues. J lost 2 bases, V lost 5 bases, and 9 bases had no gene match. Germline lookup yields CDR1 SGHTA and CDR2 FQGNSA.